Presented here are 14 T cell receptor beta chains from one specimen sequenced in a study of cytomegalovirus exposure and HLA in healthy donors. The data were produced by immunoSEQ multiplex PCR, yet TCRdb's version contains in-frame clones alone and is incomplete. Among about 79,000 clones listed, 93% were seen once. The sequenced material came from PBMCs. Source of these receptors: a woman in her 30s in good health and CMV-seronegative.

This chain links TRBV9 with TRBJ2-4, with 8 nucleotides matching TRBD2. There are 16 residues in the CDR3. J lost 3 bases, V lost 0 bases, and 5 bases had no gene match. Germline CDR1 is SGDLS and CDR2 is YYNGEE. CDR3 protein: CASSVGSSGGKNIQYF. CDR3 in DNA: TGTGCCAGCAGCGTAGGGTCCAGCGGGGGCAAAAACATTCAGTACTTC.

The chain recombines TRBV5-1 with TRBJ1-3; no definite D call. The CDR3 is made up of 14 amino acids. Between the trimmed V and J ends, which lost 3 bases and 8 bases, there was a span of 15 bases. CDR1 is SGHRS and CDR2 is YFSETQ in the germline V gene. CDR3 DNA: TGCGCCAGCAGCTCTGACCCGCCGGGAGACACCATATATTTT. Translating it yields CASSSDPPGDTIYF.

The V gene is TRBV13, the J gene TRBJ2-1; 9 bases align to TRBD1. The CDR3 has 15 residues. Unmatched junction bases numbered 9, after V lost 5 bases and J lost 7 bases. Looked up from germline, CDR1 is PRHDT and CDR2 is FYEKMQ (reference sequence). Written as DNA, the CDR3 is TGTGCCAGCAGCGACCGGGACAGGGTAGAAAATGAGCAGTTCTTC. It codes for CASSDRDRVENEQFF.

This rearrangement joins TRBV28 to TRBJ1-3; a weak D match, TRBD1 (5 bases). CDR1 and CDR2 (germline): MDHEN, SYDVKM. The CDR3 has 16 amino acids. The germline V and J ends were trimmed by 2 bases and 4 bases, with 15 bases remaining between them. The CDR3 loop is CASSLGTTAPGNTIYF. CDR3 DNA: TGTGCCAGCAGTTTAGGGACTACTGCGCCCGGAAACACCATATATTTT.

V usage is TRBV14 and J usage is TRBJ2-2, with D perhaps being TRBD1 or TRBD2 (5 bases each). Germline lookup yields CDR1 SGHDN and CDR2 FVKESK. The CDR3 has 16 amino acids. Trimming removed 4 bases at V and 6 bases at J, with 18 bases between. CDR3 sequence: CASSPEGPLVPGELFF. The DNA of the CDR3 is TGTGCCAGCAGCCCAGAGGGGCCTCTGGTACCCGGGGAGCTGTTTTTT.

The chain links TRBV5-1 to TRBJ2-3, with 10 bases aligning to TRBD2. CDR1 is SGHRS, CDR2 YFSETQ, per germline. V shed 2 bases, J shed 2 bases, and the junction held 2 bases outside the gene matches. The CDR3 is 15 residues long. The CDR3 reads CASSLAGGFTDTQYF. The DNA for the CDR3 is TGCGCCAGCAGCTTAGCGGGGGGGTTCACAGATACGCAGTATTTT.

The rearrangement uses TRBV7-9 and TRBJ1-1; D perhaps matches TRBD1 (6 bases). This CDR3 region has 14 residues. V shed 5 bases and J shed 9 bases, with 19 bases lying between them. Germline V CDR1 and CDR2: SEHNR, FQNEAQ (reference sequence). CDR3 DNA sequence: TGTGCCAGCAGCCTTATATTGGGGGCTATGCAAGCTTTCTTT. Its protein is CASSLILGAMQAFF. Full variable domain (missing parts from reference TRBV7-9 and TRBJ1-1): DTGVSQNPRHKITKRGQNVTFRCDPISEHNRLYWYRQTLGQGPEFLTYFQNEAQLEKSRLLSDRFSAERPKGSFSTLEIQRTEQGDSAMYLCASSLILGAMQAFFGQGTRLTVV.

V and J are TRBV14 and TRBJ2-7; weak D call: TRBD1 (6 bases). The CDR3 is 15 residues long. CDR1 is SGHDN, CDR2 FVKESK, per germline. Trimming cost V 0 bases and J 2 bases, with 11 bases left between them. This CDR3 is CASSQEGHRPYEQYF. The CDR3 nucleotides read TGTGCCAGCAGCCAAGAGGGACACCGACCCTACGAGCAGTACTTC.

The J gene is TRBJ2-7, the V gene TRBV7-9; TRBD1 might be the D (6 bases). In germline, CDR1 is SEHNR, CDR2 FQNEAQ (reference sequence). Trimming removed 4 bases from V and 3 bases from J, with 10 bases in between. The CDR3 is made up of 13 amino acids. The CDR3 bases are TGTGCCAGCAGCTCCGGGACAAGCTACGAGCAGTACTTC. This gives the protein CASSSGTSYEQYF.

This clone occurred once. The chain employs TRBV5-1 and TRBJ2-3, with D perhaps matching TRBD2 (6 bases). V was cut by 4 bases and J by 1 base, with 19 bases left in between. CDR3 length: 17 residues. CDR1 is SGHRS, CDR2 YFSETQ, per germline. The CDR3 here is CASSERGGIRGTDTQYF. The CDR3 coding sequence is TGCGCCAGCAGCGAGCGTGGCGGGATCAGAGGCACAGATACGCAGTATTTT.

The chain couples TRBV29-1 to TRBJ1-2; TRBD1 matches at 9 bases. V lost 6 bases and J lost 1; bases outside the gene matches: 6. This CDR3 has 14 amino acids. CDR1 and CDR2 from the germline V gene are SQVTM and ANQGSEA. The CDR3 nucleotides are TGCAGCGTCGGCGACAGGGGGAATAACTATGGCTACACCTTC. Translating gives CSVGDRGNNYGYTF.

V and J are TRBV6-5 and TRBJ2-7; D is ambiguous. Germline V gives CDR1 MNHEY, CDR2 SVGAGI. V was clipped by 0 bases and J by 0 bases, with 6 bases between them. This CDR3 region has 14 residues. As DNA, the CDR3 is TGTGCCAGCAGTTACTCCACCAGCTCCTACGAGCAGTACTTC. It yields the protein CASSYSTSSYEQYF.

The chain employs TRBV11-2 and TRBJ1-4; 8 positions match TRBD1. Germline loops: CDR1 SGHAT, CDR2 FQNNGV. The trim removed 0 bases at V and 11 bases at J, leaving 8 bases unmatched. The CDR3 contains 15 residues. CDR3 sequence (DNA): TGTGCCAGCAGCTTAGACGGTGGGACAGGACAGAAACTGTTTTTT. Protein sequence: CASSLDGGTGQKLFF.

This clone was observed a few times. This chain connects TRBV4-1 to TRBJ1-2, with a possible D match to TRBD1 (6 bases). The CDR3 contains 20 residues. The germline V gene encodes CDR1 MGHRA and CDR2 YSYEKL. The V and J ends lost 1 base and 1 base respectively, with 25 bases between them. DNA for the CDR3: TGCGCCAGCAGCCAAGGAATTCTCTTGGGGGCAATGGGGTTTAACTATGGCTACACCTTC. Its translation is CASSQGILLGAMGFNYGYTF.